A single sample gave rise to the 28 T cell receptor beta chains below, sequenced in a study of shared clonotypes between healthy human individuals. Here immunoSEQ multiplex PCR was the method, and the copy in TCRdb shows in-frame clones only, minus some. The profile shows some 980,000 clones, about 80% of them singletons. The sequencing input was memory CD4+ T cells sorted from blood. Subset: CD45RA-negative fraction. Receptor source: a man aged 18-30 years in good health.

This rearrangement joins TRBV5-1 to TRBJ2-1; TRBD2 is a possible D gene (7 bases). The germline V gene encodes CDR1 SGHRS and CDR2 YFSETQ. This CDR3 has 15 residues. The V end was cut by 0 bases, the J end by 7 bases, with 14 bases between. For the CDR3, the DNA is TGCGCCAGCAGCTTGGATGCGGGGGCAGGGAATGAGCAGTTCTTC. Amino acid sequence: CASSLDAGAGNEQFF.

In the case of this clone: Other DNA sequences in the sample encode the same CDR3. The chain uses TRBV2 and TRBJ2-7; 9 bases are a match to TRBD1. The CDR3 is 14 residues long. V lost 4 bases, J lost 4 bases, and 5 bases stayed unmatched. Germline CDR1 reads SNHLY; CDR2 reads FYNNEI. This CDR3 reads CASSADRGIYEQYF. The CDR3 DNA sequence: TGTGCCAGCAGTGCGGACAGGGGAATTTACGAGCAGTACTTC.

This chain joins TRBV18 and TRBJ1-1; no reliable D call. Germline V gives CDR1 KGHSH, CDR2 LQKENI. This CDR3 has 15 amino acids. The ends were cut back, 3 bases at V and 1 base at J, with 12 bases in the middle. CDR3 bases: TGTGCCAGCTCACCCCTTACTAAGTCGAACACTGAAGCTTTCTTT. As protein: CASSPLTKSNTEAFF. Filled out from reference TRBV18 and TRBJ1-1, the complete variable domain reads NAGVMQNPRHLVRRRGQEARLRCSPMKGHSHVYWYRQLPEEGLKFMVYLQKENIIDESGMPKERFSAEFPKEGPSILRIQQVVRGDSAAYFCASSPLTKSNTEAFFGQGTRLTVV.

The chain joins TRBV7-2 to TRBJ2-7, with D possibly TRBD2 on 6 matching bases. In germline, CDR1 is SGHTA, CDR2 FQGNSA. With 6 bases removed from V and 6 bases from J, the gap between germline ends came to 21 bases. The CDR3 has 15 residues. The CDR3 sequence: CASSQGRTTWSEQYF. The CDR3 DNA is TGTGCCAGCAGTCAGGGAAGGACTACCTGGTCCGAGCAGTACTTC.

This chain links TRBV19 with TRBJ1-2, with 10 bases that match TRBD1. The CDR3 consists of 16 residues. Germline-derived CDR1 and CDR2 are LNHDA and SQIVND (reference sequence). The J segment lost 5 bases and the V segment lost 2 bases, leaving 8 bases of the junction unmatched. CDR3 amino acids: CASSIPGQGYRYGYTF. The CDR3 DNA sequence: TGTGCCAGTAGTATACCGGGACAGGGGTATCGGTATGGCTACACCTTC.

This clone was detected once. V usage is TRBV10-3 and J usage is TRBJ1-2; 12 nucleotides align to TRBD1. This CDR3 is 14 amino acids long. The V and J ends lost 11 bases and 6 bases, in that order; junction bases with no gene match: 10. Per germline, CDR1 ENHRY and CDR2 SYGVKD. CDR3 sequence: CASNRDRGQDGYTF. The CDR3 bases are TGTGCCTCGAACCGGGACAGGGGGCAGGATGGCTACACCTTC.

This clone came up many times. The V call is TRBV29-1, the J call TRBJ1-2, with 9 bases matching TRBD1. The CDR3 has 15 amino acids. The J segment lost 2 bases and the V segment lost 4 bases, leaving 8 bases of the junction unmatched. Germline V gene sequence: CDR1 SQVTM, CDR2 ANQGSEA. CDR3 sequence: CSVGASGTGNYGYTF. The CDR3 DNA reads TGCAGCGTTGGTGCCTCCGGGACAGGGAACTATGGCTACACCTTC.

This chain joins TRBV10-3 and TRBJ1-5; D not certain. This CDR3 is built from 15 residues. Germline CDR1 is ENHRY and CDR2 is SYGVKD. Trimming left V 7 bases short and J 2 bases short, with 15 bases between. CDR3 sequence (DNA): TGTGCCATCACCCTACCCCTCGGGGGCAATCAGCCCCAGCATTTT. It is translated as CAITLPLGGNQPQHF.

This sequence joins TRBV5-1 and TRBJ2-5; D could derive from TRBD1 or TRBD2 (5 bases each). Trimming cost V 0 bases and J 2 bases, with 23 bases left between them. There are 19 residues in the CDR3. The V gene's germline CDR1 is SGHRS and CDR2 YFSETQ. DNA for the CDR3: TGCGCCAGCAGCTTGGTAGCGACAGACCCAAATAGGGTACAAGAGACCCAGTACTTC. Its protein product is CASSLVATDPNRVQETQYF.

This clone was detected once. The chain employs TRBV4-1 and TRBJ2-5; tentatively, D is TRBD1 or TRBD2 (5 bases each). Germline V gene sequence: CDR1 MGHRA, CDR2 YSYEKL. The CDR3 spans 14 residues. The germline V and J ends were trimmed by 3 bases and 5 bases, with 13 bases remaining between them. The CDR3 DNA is TGCGCCAGCAGCCAGGTGGGACGCGGCGAGACCCAGTACTTC. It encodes CASSQVGRGETQYF.

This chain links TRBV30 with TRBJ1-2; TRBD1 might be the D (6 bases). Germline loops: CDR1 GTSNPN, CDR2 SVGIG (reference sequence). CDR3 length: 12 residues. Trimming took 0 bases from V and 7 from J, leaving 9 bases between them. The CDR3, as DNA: TGTGCCTGGAGTGTACCAGGGGCTGGCTACACCTTC. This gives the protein CAWSVPGAGYTF.

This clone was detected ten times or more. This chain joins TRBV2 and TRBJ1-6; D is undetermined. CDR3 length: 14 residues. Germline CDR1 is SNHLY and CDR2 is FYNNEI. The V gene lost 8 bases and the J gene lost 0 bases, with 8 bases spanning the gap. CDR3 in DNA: TGTGCCAGCCAACAGAGCTCCTATAATTCACCCCTCCACTTT. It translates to CASQQSSYNSPLHF.

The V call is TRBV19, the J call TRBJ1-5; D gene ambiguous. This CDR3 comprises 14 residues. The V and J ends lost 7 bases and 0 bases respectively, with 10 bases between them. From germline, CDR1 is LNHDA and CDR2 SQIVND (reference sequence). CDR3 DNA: TGTGCCAGTAAGTCATCAAATAGCAATCAGCCCCAGCATTTT. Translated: CASKSSNSNQPQHF.

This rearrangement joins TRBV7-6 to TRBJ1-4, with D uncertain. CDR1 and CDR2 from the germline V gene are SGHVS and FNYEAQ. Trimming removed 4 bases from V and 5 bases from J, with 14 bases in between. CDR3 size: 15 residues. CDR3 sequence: CASSSQAGLNEKLFF. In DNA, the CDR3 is TGTGCCAGCAGCTCCCAGGCCGGGTTGAATGAAAAACTGTTTTTT.

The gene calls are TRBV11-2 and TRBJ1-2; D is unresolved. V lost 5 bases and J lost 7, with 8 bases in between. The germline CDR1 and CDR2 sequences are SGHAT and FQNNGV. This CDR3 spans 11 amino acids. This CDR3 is CASSPAVGYTF. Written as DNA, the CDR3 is TGTGCCAGCAGCCCAGCTGTTGGCTACACCTTC.

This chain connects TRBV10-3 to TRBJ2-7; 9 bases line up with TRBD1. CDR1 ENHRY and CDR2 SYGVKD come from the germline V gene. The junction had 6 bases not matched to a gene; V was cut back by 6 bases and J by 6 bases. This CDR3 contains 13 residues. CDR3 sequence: CAIRAGQGGEQYF. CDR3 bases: TGTGCCATCAGAGCGGGACAGGGAGGCGAGCAGTACTTC.

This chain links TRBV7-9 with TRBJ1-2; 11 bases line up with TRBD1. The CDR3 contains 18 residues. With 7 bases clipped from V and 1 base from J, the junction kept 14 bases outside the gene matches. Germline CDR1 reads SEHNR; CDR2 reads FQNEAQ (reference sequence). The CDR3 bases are TGTGCCAGCAAGAGGACAGGGGGCGCCTGGAGGGATAACTATGGCTACACCTTC. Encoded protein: CASKRTGGAWRDNYGYTF.

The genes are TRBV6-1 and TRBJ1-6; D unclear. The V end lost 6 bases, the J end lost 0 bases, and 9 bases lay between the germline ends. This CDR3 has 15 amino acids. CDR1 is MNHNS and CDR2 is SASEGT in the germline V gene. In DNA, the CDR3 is TGTGCCAGCAGCGCTAGCAGCTCCTATAATTCACCCCTCCACTTT. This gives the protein CASSASSSYNSPLHF.

CDR3: CASSYLYVPNTEAFF. CDR3 sequence (DNA): TGTGCCAGCAGCTACTTGTATGTGCCGAACACTGAAGCTTTCTTT. This chain joins TRBV5-6 and TRBJ1-1, with unresolved D. V lost 3 bases, J lost 1 base, and 13 bases lay in between. The germline V gene has CDR1 SGHDT and CDR2 YYEEEE. This CDR3 has 15 amino acids.

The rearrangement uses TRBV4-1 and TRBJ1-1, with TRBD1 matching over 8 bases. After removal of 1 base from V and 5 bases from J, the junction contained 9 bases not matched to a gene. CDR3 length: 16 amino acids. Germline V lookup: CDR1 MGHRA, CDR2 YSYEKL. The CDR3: CASSQGADRGGTEAFF. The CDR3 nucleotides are TGCGCCAGCAGCCAAGGTGCAGACAGGGGAGGGACTGAAGCTTTCTTT.

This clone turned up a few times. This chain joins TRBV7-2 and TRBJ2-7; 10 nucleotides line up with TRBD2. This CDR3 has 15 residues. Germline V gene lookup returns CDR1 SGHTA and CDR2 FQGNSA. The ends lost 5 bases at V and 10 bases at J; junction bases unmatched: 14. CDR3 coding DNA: TGTGCCAGCAGCCCCCGGGGGCTAGCGGGAGACCTTCAGTACTTC. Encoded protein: CASSPRGLAGDLQYF.

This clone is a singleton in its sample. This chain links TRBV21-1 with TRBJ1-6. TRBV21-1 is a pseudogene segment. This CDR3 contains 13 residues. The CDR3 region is CASSREGNSPLHF. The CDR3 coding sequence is TGTGCCAGCAGCAGAGAGGGAAATTCACCCCTCCACTTT.

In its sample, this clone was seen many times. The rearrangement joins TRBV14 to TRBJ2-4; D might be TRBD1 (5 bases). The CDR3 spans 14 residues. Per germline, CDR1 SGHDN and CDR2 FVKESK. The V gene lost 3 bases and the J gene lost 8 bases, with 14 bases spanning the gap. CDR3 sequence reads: CASSHRSLGHIQYF. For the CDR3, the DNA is TGTGCCAGCAGCCACAGGTCCCTGGGGCACATTCAGTACTTC.

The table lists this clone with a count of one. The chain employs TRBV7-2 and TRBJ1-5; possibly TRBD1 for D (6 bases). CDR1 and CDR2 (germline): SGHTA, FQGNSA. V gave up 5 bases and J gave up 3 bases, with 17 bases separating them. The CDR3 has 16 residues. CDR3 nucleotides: TGTGCCAGCAGCACGGGCGGGGGGCGGAACAATCAGCCCCAGCATTTT. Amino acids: CASSTGGGRNNQPQHF.

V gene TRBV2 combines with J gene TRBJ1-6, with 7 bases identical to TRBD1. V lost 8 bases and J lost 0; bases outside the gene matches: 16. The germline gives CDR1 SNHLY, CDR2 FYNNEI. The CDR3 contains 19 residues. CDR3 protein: CASGVGGFFSSSYNSPLHF. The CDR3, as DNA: TGTGCCAGCGGGGTAGGGGGCTTTTTTTCAAGCTCCTATAATTCACCCCTCCACTTT.

The CDR3 DNA follows: TGTGCCAGCAGCCAAGGAGTCGGTAGCGGATACGAGCAGTACTTC. Translated: CASSQGVGSGYEQYF. V and J are TRBV14 and TRBJ2-7; tentatively, D is TRBD2 (6 bases). CDR3 size: 15 residues. The V end was cut by 1 base, the J end by 4 bases, with 14 bases between. Germline values: CDR1 SGHDN, CDR2 FVKESK. Full variable domain (missing parts from reference TRBV14 and TRBJ2-7): EAGVTQFPSHSVIEKGQTVTLRCDPISGHDNLYWYRRVMGKEIKFLLHFVKESKQDESGMPNNRFLAERTGGTYSTLKVQPAELEDSGVYFCASSQGVGSGYEQYFGPGTRLTVT.

CDR3 sequence reads: CAWEGSSYGYTF. The CDR3, as DNA: TGTGCCTGGGAGGGTTCTTCGTACGGCTACACCTTC. This sequence joins TRBV30 and TRBJ1-2; unclear D gene. Per germline, CDR1 GTSNPN and CDR2 SVGIG (reference sequence). The CDR3 consists of 12 residues. V was pared by 5 bases and J by 8 bases, with 15 bases between.

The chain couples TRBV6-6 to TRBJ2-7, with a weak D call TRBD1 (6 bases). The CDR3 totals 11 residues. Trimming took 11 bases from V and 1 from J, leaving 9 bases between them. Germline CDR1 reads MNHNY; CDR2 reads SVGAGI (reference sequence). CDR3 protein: CAVGQSYEQYF. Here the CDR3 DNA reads TGTGCCGTCGGACAGTCCTACGAGCAGTACTTC.